This T cell receptor (beta chain) stems from a study of blood T cell repertoires in COVID-19. Study-wide context: Samples came from the United States, Italy and Spain, spanning acute and convalescent COVID-19. In each case, the material was cDNA or gDNA derived from T cells, B-cell-depleted T cells, or PBMCs.

Per the authors' pipeline: Cell counts per sample came from amplifying reference gene primers. The table came from immunoSEQ multiplex PCR; TCRdb's copy has only in-frame clones and leaves some out. That table is the source of V, J and clone size, and D and trimming were worked out from the DNA. The sample comprises 180,000 or so clones, under 85% of which are singletons, and roughly 9.2% rests with the top ten. Germline-derived CDR1 and CDR2 are SEHNR and FQNEAQ (reference sequence). The CDR3 consists of 15 residues. V lost 3 bases to trimming and J lost 4 bases, with 15 bases between them. The chain has TRBV7-9 and TRBJ1-1; TRBD1 might be the D (6 bases). The sample was peripheral blood. The clonotype comes from a woman of 80 years or more with acute or convalescent COVID-19. In DNA, the CDR3 is TGTGCCAGCAGCTTGAAGGTGCGAGGGGGCACTGAAGCTTTCTTT. Encoded protein: CASSLKVRGGTEAFF.